This TCR beta chain was sequenced in a study of monozygotic twins with inflammatory bowel disease. TCRdb derives one entry per CDR3 protein from the 5' RACE reads, leaving out DNA. This sample contains about 440,000 distinct CDR3 sequences. Germline CDR1 is SEHNR and CDR2 is FQNEAQ (reference sequence). This CDR3 has 12 residues. Sequencing used blood. The source of this sequence is a human donor with ulcerative colitis or Crohn's disease, or a healthy co-twin of an affected twin (not recorded which). The rearrangement links TRBV7-9 to TRBJ2-5. CDR3: CASSPASETQYF.